This entry describes one TCR beta chain. What it binds is not known. The source of the sample is a study of cytomegalovirus exposure and HLA in healthy donors. This CDR3 is 15 amino acids long. The J segment lost 7 bases and the V segment lost 4 bases, leaving 10 bases of the junction unmatched. CDR1 and CDR2 (germline): SGDLS, YYNGEE. Produced via immunoSEQ multiplex PCR; TCRdb's table is partial and in-frame only. The sample carries approximately 97,000 clones, about 94% recorded once. Overall study findings and caveats: The study put 150 to 200 TCR beta chains on its list as cytomegalovirus-associated. It was confirmed in vitro that a few of the CMV-associated chains were specific for CMV antigens.

This chain connects TRBV9 to TRBJ2-1; TRBD1 aligns across 8 bases. Sequences were obtained from PBMCs. This TCR was sampled from a woman younger than 45 in good health and CMV-seropositive. Here the CDR3 reads CASSPRWDRRNEQFF. CDR3 DNA: TGTGCCAGCAGCCCCCGTTGGGACAGGCGAAATGAGCAGTTCTTC.